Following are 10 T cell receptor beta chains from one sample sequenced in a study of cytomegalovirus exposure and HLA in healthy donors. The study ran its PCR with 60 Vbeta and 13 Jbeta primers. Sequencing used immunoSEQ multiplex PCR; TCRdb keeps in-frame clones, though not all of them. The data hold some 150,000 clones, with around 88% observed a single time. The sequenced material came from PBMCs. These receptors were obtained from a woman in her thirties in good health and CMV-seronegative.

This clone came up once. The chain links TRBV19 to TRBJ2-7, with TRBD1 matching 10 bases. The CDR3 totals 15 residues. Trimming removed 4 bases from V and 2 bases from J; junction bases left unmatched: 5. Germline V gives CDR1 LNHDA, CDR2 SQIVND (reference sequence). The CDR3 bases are TGTGCCAGTAGTAAATGGACAGGGGGGACCTACGAGCAGTACTTC. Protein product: CASSKWTGGTYEQYF.

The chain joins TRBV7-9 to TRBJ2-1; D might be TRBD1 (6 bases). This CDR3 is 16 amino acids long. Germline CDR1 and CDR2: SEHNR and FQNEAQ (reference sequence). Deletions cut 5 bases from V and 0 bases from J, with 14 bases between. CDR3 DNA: TGTGCCAGCAGCACGCTCGAGGACAGCTCCTACAATGAGCAGTTCTTC. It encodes CASSTLEDSSYNEQFF.

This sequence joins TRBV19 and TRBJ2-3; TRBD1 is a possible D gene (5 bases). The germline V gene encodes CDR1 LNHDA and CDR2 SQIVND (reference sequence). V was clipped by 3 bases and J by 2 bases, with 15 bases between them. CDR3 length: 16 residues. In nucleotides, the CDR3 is TGTGCCAGTAGTATGGTGATGACAGCTGTCACAGATACGCAGTATTTT. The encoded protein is CASSMVMTAVTDTQYF.

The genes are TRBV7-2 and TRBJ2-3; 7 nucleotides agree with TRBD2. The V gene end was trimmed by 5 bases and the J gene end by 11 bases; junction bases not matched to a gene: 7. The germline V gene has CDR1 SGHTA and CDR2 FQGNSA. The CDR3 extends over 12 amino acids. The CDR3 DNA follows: TGTGCCAGCAGCCAGAGCGGGGTGGGGCAGTATTTT. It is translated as CASSQSGVGQYF. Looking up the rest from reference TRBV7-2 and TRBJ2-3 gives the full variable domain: GAGVSQSPSNKVTEKGKDVELRCDPISGHTALYWYRQSLGQGLEFLIYFQGNSAPDKSGLPSDRFSAERTGGSVSTLTIQRTQQEDSAVYLCASSQSGVGQYFGPGTRLTVL.

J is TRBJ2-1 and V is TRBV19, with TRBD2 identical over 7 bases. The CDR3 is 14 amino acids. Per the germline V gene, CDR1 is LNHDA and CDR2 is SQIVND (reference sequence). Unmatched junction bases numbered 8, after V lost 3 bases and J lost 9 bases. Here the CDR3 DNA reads TGTGCCAGTAGTATGTATCTAGCGGTGGGTGAGCAGTTCTTC. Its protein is CASSMYLAVGEQFF. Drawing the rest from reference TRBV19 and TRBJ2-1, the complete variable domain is DGGITQSPKYLFRKEGQNVTLSCEQNLNHDAMYWYRQDPGQGLRLIYYSQIVNDFQKGDIAEGYSVSREKKESFPLTVTSAQKNPTAFYLCASSMYLAVGEQFFGPGTRLTVL.

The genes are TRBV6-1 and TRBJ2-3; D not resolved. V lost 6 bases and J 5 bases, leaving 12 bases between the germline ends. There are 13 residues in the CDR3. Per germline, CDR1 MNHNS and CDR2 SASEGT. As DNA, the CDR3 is TGTGCCAGCAGCCCCAGGCTCCTAGATACGCAGTATTTT. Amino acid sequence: CASSPRLLDTQYF.

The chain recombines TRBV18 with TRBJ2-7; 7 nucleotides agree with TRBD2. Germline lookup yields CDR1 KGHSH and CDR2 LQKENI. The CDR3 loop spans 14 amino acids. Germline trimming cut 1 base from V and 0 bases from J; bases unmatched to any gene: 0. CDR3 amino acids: CASSPRGSSYEQYF. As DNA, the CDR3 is TGTGCCAGCTCACCACGCGGGAGCTCCTACGAGCAGTACTTC.

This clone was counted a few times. The DNA of the CDR3 is TGTGCCAGCAGCTACCAGGGATATAATGAAAAACTGTTTTTT. Amino acids: CASSYQGYNEKLFF. J is TRBJ1-4 and V is TRBV6-6; maybe TRBD1 (5 bases). This CDR3 comprises 14 residues. Per germline, CDR1 MNHNY and CDR2 SVGAGI (reference sequence). Trimming removed 6 bases from V and 4 bases from J, with 12 bases in between.

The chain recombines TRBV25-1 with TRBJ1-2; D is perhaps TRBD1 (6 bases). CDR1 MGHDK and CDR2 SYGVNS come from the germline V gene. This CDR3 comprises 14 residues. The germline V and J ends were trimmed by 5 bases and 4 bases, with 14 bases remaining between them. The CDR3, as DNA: TGTGCCAGCAGTCGGGCAGGGGTAGCCTATGGCTACACCTTC. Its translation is CASSRAGVAYGYTF.

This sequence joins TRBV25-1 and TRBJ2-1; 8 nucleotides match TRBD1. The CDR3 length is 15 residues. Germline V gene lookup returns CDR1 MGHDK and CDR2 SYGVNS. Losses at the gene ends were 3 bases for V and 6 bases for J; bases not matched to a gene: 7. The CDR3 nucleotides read TGTGCCAGCAGTGATGCCAGGGGGCTGGGCAATGAGCAGTTCTTC. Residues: CASSDARGLGNEQFF.